Listed below are T cell receptor beta chains from one sample, sequenced in a study of PD-1 blockade in classical Hodgkin lymphoma. Using immunoSEQ multiplex PCR, the repertoire was profiled, and TCRdb retains in-frame clones only, with some absent. This sample has some 5,000 clones, with approximately 87% found just once. Input material: CD8+ T cells from blood. These receptors were obtained from a human donor with classical Hodgkin lymphoma. CDR3s include the opening cysteine and the closing phenylalanine or tryptophan. The order of the fields is J gene, clone size, D gene, V gene, CDR3 DNA, CDR3 protein. A D gene is named only where the DNA matches it firmly. Rows give clone size only sometimes, using once, few, many, or a class for an expanded clone.

TRBJ2-5	once	.	TRBV18	TGTGCCAGCTCCCGGGGACACCCTCGGGAGACCCAGTACTTC	CASSRGHPRETQYF
TRBJ2-2	.	TRBD1	TRBV5-5	TGTGCCAGCAGCCCCGGGACAGCGAACACCGGGGAGCTGTTTTTT	CASSPGTANTGELFF
TRBJ2-7	once	TRBD2	TRBV4-2	TGTGCCAGCAGCTTGGAGGCTGGACTAGCGACCTACGAGCAGTACTTC	CASSLEAGLATYEQYF
TRBJ2-1	.	.	TRBV6-4	TGTGCCAGCAGTGAAGAACTACAAGGATACAATGAGCAGTTCTTC	CASSEELQGYNEQFF
TRBJ2-5	.	.	TRBV4-1	TGCGCCAGCAGCCAAGATCAGGTTTTGGGAGAGACCCAGTACTTC	CASSQDQVLGETQYF
TRBJ2-1	.	.	TRBV28	TGTGCCAGCAGTTTAAACAGACAGGAGCAGTTCTTC	CASSLNRQEQFF
TRBJ2-5	once	TRBD2	TRBV7-9	TGTGCCAGCAGCCGAGCCAGGCTAGCGGATTTAGGCCAAGAGACCCAGTACTTC	CASSRARLADLGQETQYF
TRBJ2-1	.	TRBD1	TRBV6-4	TGTGCCAGCAGTGACGGGACAGGGGGCAATGAGCAGTTCTTC	CASSDGTGGNEQFF
TRBJ2-7	.	TRBD2	TRBV7-9	TGTGCCAGCAGCTTAGCTAGCGGGAGGAGCGACGAGCAGTACTTC	CASSLASGRSDEQYF
TRBJ2-3	.	TRBD2	TRBV15	TGTGCCACCAGCAGAGATAGCGGGGCGGCAGATACGCAGTATTTT	CATSRDSGAADTQYF
TRBJ2-2	.	.	TRBV2	TGTGCCAGCAGTGAAGTTCTTTGGATTACCGGGGAGCTGTTTTTT	CASSEVLWITGELFF
TRBJ2-7	.	.	TRBV25-1	TGTGCCAGCAGTGAAGGGGCGGGGCAGGGGCTCTACGAGCAGTACTTC	CASSEGAGQGLYEQYF
TRBJ2-1	.	.	TRBV2	TGTGCCAGCAGTGGGGGAAATGAGCAGTTCTTC	CASSGGNEQFF
TRBJ1-2	.	TRBD1	TRBV5-5	TGTGCCAGCAGCCCCAGGACAGGGACCCTTGAGGGCTACACCTTC	CASSPRTGTLEGYTF
TRBJ2-5	.	.	TRBV21-1	TGTGCCAGCAAAGAGACCCAGTACTTC	CASKETQYF
TRBJ1-1	.	.	TRBV4-2	TGTGCCAGCAGCTCATTCCGGGGAGAGGAGAACACTGAAGCTTTCTTT	CASSSFRGEENTEAFF